This entry features one T cell receptor beta chain sequence. Its target is not known. This sample was taken from a study of identical twins. Notes on the study in general: Invariant T cells like MAIT and iNKT could partly confound the zero-insertion analyses. Researchers reported excess low generation probability among twin-shared out-of-frame alpha sequences. Fewer insertions characterized abundant cord blood beta clonotypes, whereas memory repertoires showed none. Among monozygotic twins, out-of-frame TCR alpha sharing exceeded what models predicted.

TCRdb analysed the 5' RACE reads with MiXCR anew, one entry per CDR3 protein. The sample records 300,000 to 400,000 distinct CDR3 sequences, over 9% being singletons. The sample was also reused in another study, on yellow fever vaccine responses in identical twins.

Material: CD8+ T cells sorted from blood. The sequence came from a woman aged 18-35 years in good health.

This CDR3 is CATIAGTEQYF. In DNA, the CDR3 is TGTGCCACGATAGCGGGAACCGAGCAGTACTTC. The V call is TRBV10-3, the J call TRBJ2-7, with 8 nucleotides matching TRBD2. This CDR3 is 11 amino acids long. V was pared by 10 bases and J by 6 bases, with 5 bases of the junction left unmatched. Germline CDR1 reads ENHRY; CDR2 reads SYGVKD.